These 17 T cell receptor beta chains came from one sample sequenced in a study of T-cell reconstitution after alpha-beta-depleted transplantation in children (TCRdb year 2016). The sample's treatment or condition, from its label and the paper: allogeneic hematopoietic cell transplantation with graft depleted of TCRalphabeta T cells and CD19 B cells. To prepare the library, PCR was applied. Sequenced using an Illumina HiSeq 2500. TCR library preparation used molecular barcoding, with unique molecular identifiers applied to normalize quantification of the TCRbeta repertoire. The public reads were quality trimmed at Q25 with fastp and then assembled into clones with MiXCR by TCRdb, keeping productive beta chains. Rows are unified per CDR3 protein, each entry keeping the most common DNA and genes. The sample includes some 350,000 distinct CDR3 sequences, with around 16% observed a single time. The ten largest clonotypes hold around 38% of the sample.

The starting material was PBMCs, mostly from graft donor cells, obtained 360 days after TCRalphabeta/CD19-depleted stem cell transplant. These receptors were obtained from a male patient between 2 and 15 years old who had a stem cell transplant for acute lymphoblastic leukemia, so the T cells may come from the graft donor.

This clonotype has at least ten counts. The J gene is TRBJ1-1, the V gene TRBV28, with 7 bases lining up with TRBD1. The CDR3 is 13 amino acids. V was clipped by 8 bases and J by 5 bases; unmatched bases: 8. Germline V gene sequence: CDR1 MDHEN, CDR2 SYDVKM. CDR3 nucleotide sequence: TGTGCCAGCCGACAGTCAGGGGGTACTGAAGCTTTCTTT. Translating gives CASRQSGGTEAFF.

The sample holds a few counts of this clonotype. The CDR3 loop reads CSAMSAKNIQYF. The CDR3 bases are TGCAGTGCTATGTCAGCCAAAAACATTCAGTACTTC. The rearrangement links TRBV20-1 to TRBJ2-4; D is unresolved. Germline CDR1 and CDR2: DFQATT and SNEGSKA (reference sequence). Trimming shortened V by 4 bases and J by 0 bases, and 4 bases separated the two germline ends. The CDR3 is made up of 12 amino acids.

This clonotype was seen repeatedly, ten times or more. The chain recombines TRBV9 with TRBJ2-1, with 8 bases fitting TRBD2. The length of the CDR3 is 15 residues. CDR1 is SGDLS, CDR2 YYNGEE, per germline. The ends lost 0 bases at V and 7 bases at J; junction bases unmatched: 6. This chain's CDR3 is CASSVGAGVFNEQFF. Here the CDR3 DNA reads TGTGCCAGCAGCGTAGGAGCGGGAGTATTTAATGAGCAGTTCTTC.

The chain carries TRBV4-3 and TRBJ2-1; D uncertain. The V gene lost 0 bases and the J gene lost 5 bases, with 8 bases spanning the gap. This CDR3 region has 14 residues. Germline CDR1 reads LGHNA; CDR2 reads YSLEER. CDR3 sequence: CASSQDWADNEQFF. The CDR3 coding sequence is TGCGCCAGCAGCCAAGATTGGGCTGACAATGAGCAGTTCTTC.

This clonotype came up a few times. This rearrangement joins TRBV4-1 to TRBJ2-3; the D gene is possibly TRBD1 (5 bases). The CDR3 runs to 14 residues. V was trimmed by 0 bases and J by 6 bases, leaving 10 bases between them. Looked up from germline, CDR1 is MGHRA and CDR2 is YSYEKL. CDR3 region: CASSQEGVWDTQYF. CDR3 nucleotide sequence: TGCGCCAGCAGCCAAGAAGGGGTGTGGGATACGCAGTATTTT.

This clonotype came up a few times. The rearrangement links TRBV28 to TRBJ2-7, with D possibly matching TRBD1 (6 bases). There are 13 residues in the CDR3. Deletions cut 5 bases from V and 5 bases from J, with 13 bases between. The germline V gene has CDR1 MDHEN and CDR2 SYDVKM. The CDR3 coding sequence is TGTGCCAGCAGTCCCTATTACAGGGACGAGCAGTACTTC. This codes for CASSPYYRDEQYF.

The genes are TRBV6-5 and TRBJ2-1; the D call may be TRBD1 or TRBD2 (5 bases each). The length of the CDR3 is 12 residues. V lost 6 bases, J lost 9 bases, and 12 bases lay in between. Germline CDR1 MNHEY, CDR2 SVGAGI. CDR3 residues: CASSRGRGEQFF. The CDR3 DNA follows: TGTGCCAGCAGCCGGGGAAGGGGTGAGCAGTTCTTC.

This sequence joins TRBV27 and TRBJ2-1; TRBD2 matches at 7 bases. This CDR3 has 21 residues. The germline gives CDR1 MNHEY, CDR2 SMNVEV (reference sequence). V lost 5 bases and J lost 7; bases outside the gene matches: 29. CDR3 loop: CASSRQQRSAGARAIINEQFF. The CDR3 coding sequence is TGTGCCAGCAGTAGACAGCAGCGGAGCGCGGGAGCGAGGGCAATAATAAATGAGCAGTTCTTC.

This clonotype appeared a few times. DNA for the CDR3: TGTGCCAGCAGCTTAGCTGTACATAACCCAACTCCGGAAGCTTTCTTT. Its protein product is CASSLAVHNPTPEAFF. The chain joins TRBV11-2 to TRBJ1-1; D remains ambiguous. The CDR3 covers 16 residues. V dropped 1 base and J dropped 8 bases, with 20 bases sitting between them. CDR1 is SGHAT, CDR2 FQNNGV, per germline.

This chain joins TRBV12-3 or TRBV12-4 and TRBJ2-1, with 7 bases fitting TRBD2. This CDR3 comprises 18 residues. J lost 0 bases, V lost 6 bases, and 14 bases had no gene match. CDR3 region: CASSSRWGGVGSYNEQFF. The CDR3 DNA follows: TGTGCCAGCAGCTCCCGTTGGGGGGGGGTGGGCTCCTACAATGAGCAGTTCTTC.

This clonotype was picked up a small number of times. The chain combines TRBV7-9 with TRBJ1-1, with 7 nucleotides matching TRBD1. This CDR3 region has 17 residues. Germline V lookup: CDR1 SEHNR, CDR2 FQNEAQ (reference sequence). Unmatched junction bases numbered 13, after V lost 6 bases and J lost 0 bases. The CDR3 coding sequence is TGTGCCAGCAGTTATACAGGGGAATACTATCTGAACACTGAAGCTTTCTTT. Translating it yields CASSYTGEYYLNTEAFF. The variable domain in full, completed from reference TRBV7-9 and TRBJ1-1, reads DTGVSQNPRHKITKRGQNVTFRCDPISEHNRLYWYRQTLGQGPEFLTYFQNEAQLEKSRLLSDRFSAERPKGSFSTLEIQRTEQGDSAMYLCASSYTGEYYLNTEAFFGQGTRLTVV.

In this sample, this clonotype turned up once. The CDR3: CASSVGPAPLETQYF. Written as DNA, the CDR3 is TGTGCCAGCAGCGTGGGACCGGCACCCCTTGAGACCCAGTACTTC. The V and J genes are TRBV11-2 and TRBJ2-5; the D gene could be TRBD1 or TRBD2 (5 bases each). CDR1 is SGHAT and CDR2 is FQNNGV in the germline V gene. Trimming stripped 5 bases from V and 5 bases from J, with 18 bases between. This CDR3 is 15 amino acids long.

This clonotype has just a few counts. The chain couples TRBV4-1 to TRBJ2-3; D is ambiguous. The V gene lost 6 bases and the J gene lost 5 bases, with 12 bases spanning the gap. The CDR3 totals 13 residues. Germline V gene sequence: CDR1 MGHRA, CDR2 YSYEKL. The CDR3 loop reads CASRPANGDTQYF. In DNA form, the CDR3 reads TGCGCCAGCAGGCCGGCAAACGGAGATACGCAGTATTTT.

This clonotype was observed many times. DNA of the CDR3: TGCGCCAGCAGCCAAGGTACTAGTTCCAATGAGCAGTTCTTC. Its translation is CASSQGTSSNEQFF. The chain has TRBV4-3 and TRBJ2-1; D may be TRBD2 (5 bases). Germline loops: CDR1 LGHNA, CDR2 YSLEER. V shed 1 base and J shed 6 bases, with 10 bases lying between them. The CDR3 sequence is 14 residues long.

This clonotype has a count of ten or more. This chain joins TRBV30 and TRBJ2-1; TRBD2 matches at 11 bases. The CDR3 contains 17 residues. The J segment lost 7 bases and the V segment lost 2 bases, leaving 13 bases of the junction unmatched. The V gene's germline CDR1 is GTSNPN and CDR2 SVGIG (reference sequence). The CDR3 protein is CAWSLPLAGGSVNEQFF. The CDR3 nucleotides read TGTGCCTGGAGTTTACCCCTAGCGGGAGGTTCCGTGAATGAGCAGTTCTTC. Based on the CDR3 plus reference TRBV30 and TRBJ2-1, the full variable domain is SQTIHQWPATLVQPVGSPLSLECTVEGTSNPNLYWYRQAAGRGLQLLFYSVGIGQISSEVPQNLSASRPQDRQFILSSKKLLLSDSGFYLCAWSLPLAGGSVNEQFFGPGTRLTVL.

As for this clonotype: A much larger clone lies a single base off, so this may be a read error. CDR3 sequence reads: CASRLFASYEQYF. The CDR3 DNA reads as TGTGCCAGCCGTTTGTTCGCTTCCTACGAGCAGTACTTC. This rearrangement joins TRBV28 to TRBJ2-7, with D uncertain. The CDR3 totals 13 residues. Germline CDR1 MDHEN, CDR2 SYDVKM. The full variable domain, its missing parts supplied by reference TRBV28 and TRBJ2-7, is DVKVTQSSRYLVKRTGEKVFLECVQDMDHENMFWYRQDPGLGLRLIYFSYDVKMKEKGDIPEGYSVSREKKERFSLILESASTNQTSMYLCASRLFASYEQYFGPGTRLTVT.

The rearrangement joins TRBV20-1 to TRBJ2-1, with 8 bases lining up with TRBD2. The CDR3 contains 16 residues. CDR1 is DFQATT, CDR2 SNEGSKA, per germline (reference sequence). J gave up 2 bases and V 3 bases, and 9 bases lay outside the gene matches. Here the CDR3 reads CSASGRATFTYNEQFF. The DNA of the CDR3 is TGCAGTGCTAGCGGGAGGGCCACGTTTACCTACAATGAGCAGTTCTTC.